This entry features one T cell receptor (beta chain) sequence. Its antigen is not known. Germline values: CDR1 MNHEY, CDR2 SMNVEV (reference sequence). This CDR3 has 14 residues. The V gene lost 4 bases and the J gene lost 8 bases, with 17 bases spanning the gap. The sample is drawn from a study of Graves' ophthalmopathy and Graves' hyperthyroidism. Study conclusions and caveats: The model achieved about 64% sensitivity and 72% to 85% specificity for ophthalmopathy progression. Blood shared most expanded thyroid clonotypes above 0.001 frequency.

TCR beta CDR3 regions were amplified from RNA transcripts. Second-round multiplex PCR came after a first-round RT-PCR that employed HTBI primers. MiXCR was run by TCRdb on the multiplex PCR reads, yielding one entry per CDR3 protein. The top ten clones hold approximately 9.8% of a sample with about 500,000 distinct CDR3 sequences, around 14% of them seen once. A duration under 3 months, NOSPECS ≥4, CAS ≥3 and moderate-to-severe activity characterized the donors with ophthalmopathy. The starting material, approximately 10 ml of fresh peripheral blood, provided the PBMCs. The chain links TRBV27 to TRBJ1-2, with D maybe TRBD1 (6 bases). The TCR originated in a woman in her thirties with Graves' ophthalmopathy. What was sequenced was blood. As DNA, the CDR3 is TGTGCCAGCAGTTGGGCGGGGGGGCTGCTGGGCTACACCTTC. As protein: CASSWAGGLLGYTF.